Reported below is one T cell receptor (beta chain). Germline lookup yields CDR1 SGDLS and CDR2 YYNGEE. V lost 4 bases and J lost 4; bases outside the gene matches: 5. The CDR3 covers 15 residues. The sample belongs to a study of blood T cell repertoires in COVID-19. About the research overall: Nucleic acid was either cDNA or gDNA, and it came from T cells, B-cell-depleted T cells, or PBMCs.

In the source study's methods: Scientists estimated how many nucleated cells there were by amplifying reference gene primers. Repertoires were generated with immunoSEQ multiplex PCR, while TCRdb's copy carries only in-frame clones and drops some. V and J calls and clone size are given by that table; D and trimming were obtained from the DNA. The repertoire holds about 170,000 clones, with 85% to 95% as singletons. The chain links TRBV9 to TRBJ1-5; 10 nucleotides line up with TRBD1. The receptor was isolated from a man between 45 and 60 years old with acute or convalescent COVID-19. What was sequenced was peripheral blood. This CDR3 is CASSQGQGRNQPQHF. DNA of the CDR3: TGTGCCAGCAGCCAGGGACAGGGGCGAAATCAGCCCCAGCATTTT.